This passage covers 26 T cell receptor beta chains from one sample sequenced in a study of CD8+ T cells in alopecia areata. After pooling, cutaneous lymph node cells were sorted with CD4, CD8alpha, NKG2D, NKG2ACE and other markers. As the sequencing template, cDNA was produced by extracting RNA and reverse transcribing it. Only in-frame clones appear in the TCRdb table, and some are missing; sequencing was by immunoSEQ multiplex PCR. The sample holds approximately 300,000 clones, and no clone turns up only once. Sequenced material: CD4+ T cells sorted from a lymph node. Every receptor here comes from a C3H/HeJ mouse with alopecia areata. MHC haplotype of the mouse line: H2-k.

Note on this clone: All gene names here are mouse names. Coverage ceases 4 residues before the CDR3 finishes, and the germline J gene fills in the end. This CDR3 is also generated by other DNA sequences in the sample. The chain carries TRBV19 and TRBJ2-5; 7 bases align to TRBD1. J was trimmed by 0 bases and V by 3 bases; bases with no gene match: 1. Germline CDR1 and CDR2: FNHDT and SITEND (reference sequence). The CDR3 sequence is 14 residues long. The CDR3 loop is CASSTQGNQDTQYF. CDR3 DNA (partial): TGTGCCAGCAGTACACAGGGGAACCAAGAC.

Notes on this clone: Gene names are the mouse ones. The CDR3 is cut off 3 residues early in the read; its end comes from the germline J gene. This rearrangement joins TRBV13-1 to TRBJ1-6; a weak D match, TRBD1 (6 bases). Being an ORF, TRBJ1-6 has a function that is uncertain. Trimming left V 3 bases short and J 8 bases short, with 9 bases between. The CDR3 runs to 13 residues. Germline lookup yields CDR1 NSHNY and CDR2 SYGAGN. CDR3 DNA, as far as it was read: TGTGCCAGCAGTGGGACAGAGGATTCGCCC. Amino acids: CASSGTEDSP. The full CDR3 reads CASSGTEDSPLYF.

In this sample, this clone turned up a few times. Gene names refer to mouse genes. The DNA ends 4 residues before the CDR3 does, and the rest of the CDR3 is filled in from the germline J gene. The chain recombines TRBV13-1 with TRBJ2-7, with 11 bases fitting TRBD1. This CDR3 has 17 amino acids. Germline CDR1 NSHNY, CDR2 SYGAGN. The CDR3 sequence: CASSDARGQGDLYEQYF. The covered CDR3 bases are TGTGCCAGCAGTGATGCCCGGGGACAGGGGGATTTATAT.

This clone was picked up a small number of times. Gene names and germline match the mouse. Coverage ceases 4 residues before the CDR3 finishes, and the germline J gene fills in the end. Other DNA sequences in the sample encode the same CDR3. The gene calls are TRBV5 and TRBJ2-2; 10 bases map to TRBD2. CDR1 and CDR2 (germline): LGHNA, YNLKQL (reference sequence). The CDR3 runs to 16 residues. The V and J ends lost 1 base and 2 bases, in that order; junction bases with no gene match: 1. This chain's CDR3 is CASSQGLGGNTGQLYF. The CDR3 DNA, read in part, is TGTGCCAGCAGCCAAGGACTGGGGGGCAACACCGGG.

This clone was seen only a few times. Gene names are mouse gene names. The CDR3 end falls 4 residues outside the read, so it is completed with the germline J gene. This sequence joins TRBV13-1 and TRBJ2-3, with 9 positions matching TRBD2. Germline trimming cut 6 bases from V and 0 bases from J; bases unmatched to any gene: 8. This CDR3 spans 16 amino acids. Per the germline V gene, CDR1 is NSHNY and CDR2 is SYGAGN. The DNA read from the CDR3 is TGTGCCAGCAAGCGAGACTGGGGGTCTAGTGCAGAA. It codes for CASKRDWGSSAE. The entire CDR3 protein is CASKRDWGSSAETLYF.

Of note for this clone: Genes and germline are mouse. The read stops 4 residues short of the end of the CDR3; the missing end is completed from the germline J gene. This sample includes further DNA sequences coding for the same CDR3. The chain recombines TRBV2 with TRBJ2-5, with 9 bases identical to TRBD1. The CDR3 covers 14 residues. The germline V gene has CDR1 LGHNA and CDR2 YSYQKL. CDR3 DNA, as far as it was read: TGTGCCAGCAGCCAAGAGGACAGGGGAGAC. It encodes CASSQEDRGD. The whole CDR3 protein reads CASSQEDRGDTQYF.

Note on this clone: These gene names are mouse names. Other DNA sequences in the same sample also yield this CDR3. CDR3 bases read: TGTGCCAGCAGTATTTCAAGGGGCTATGCT. Its protein product is CASSISRGYA. The complete CDR3 protein is CASSISRGYAEQFF. The chain has TRBV19 and TRBJ2-1, with D maybe TRBD1 (5 bases). The read halts 4 residues ahead of the CDR3 end, with the missing end drawn from the germline J gene. The V end was cut by 2 bases, the J end by 3 bases, with 9 bases between. The CDR3 covers 14 residues. The germline CDR1 and CDR2 sequences are FNHDT and SITEND (reference sequence). Full variable domain (outside the CDR3, taken from reference TRBV19 and TRBJ2-1): GGIITQTPKFLIGQEGQKLTLKCQQNFNHDTMYWYRQDSGKGLRLIYYSITENDLQKGDLSEGYDASREKKSSFSLTVTSAQKNEMAVFLCASSISRGYAEQFFGPGTRLTVL.

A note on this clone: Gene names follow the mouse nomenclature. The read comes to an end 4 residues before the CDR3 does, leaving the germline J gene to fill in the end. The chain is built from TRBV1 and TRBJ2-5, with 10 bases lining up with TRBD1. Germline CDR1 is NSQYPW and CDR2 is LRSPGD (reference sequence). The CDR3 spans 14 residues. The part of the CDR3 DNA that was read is TGCACCTGCAGTGAGGGACAGGGGAGGGAC. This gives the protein CTCSEGQGRD. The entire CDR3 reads CTCSEGQGRDTQYF. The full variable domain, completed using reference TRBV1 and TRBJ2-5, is VTLLEQNPRWRLVPRGQAVNLRCILKNSQYPWMSWYQQDLQKQLQWLFTLRSPGDKEVKSLPGADYLATRVTDTELRLQVANMSQGRTLYCTCSEGQGRDTQYFGPGTRLLVL.

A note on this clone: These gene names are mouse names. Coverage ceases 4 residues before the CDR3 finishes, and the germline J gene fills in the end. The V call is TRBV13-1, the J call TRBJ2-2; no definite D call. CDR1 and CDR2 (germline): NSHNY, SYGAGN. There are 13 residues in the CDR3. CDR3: CASSEVVGGQLYF. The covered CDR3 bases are TGTGCCAGCAGTGAAGTGGTCGGCGGG.

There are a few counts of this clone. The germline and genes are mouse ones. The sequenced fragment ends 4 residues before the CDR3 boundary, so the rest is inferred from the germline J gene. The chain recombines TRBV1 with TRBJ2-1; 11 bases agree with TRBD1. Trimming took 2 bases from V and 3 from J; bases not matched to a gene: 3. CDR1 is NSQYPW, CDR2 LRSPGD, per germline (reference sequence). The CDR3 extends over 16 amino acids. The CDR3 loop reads CTCSAKGTGGYAEQFF. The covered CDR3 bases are TGCACCTGCAGTGCAAAAGGGACAGGGGGCTATGCT.

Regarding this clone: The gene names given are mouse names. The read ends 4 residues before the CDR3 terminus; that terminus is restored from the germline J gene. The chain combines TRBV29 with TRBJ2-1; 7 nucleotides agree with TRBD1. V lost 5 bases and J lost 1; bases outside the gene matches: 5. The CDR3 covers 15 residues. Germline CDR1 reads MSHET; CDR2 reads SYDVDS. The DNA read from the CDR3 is TGTGCTAGCAGTCCCGGGACAGCGAACTATGCT. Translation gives CASSPGTANYA. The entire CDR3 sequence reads CASSPGTANYAEQFF.

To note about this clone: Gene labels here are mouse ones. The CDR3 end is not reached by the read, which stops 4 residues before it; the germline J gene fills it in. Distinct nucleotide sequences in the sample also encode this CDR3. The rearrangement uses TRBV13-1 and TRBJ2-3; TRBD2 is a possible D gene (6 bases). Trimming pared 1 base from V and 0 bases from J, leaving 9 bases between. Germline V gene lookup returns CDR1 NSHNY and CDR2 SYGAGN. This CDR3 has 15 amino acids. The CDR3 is CASSDSWGSAETLYF. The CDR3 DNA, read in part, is TGTGCCAGCAGTGATAGTTGGGGGAGTGCAGAA.

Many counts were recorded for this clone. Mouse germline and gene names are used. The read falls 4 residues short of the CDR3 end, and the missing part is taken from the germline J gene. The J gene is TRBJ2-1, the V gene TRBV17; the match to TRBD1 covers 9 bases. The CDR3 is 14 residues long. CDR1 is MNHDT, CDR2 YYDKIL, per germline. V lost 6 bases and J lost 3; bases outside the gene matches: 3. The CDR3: CASRDRGPYAEQFF. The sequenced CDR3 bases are TGTGCTAGCAGGGACAGGGGCCCCTATGCT. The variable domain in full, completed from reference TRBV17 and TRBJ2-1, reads DTTVKQNPRYKLARVGKPVNLICSQTMNHDTMYWYQKKPNQAPKLLLFYYDKILNREADTFEKFQSSRPNNSFCSLYIGSAGLEYSAMYLCASRDRGPYAEQFFGPGTRLTVL.

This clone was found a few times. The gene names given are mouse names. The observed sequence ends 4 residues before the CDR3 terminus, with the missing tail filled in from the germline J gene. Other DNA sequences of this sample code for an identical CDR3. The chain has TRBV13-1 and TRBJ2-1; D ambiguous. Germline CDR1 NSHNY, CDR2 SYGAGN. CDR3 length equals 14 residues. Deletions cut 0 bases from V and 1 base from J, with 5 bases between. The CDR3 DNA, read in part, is TGTGCCAGCAGTGATGTCCTGAACTATGCT. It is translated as CASSDVLNYA. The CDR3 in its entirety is CASSDVLNYAEQFF.

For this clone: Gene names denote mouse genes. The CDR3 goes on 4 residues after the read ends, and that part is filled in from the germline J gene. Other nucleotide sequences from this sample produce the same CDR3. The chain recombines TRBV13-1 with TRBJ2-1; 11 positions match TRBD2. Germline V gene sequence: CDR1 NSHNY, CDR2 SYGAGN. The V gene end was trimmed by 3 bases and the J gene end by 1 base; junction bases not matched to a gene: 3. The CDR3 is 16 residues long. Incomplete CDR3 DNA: TGTGCCAGCAGTGGCCGGGACTGGGGGAACTATGCT. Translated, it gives CASSGRDWGNYA. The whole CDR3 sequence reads CASSGRDWGNYAEQFF.

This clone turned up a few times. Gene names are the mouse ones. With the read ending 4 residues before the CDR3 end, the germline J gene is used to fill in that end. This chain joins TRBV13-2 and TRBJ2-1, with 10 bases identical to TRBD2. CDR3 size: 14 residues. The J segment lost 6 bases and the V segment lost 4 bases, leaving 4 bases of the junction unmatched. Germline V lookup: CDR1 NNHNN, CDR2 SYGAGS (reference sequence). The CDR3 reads CASGLGGRFAEQFF. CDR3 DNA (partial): TGTGCCAGCGGTCTGGGGGGGCGCTTTGCT.

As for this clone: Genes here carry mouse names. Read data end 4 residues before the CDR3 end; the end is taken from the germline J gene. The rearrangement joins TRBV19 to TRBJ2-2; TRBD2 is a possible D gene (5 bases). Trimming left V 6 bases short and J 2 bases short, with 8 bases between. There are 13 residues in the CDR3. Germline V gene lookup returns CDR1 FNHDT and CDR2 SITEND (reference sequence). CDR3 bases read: TGTGCCAGCACTCCTGGGAACACCGGG. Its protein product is CASTPGNTG. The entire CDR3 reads CASTPGNTGQLYF.

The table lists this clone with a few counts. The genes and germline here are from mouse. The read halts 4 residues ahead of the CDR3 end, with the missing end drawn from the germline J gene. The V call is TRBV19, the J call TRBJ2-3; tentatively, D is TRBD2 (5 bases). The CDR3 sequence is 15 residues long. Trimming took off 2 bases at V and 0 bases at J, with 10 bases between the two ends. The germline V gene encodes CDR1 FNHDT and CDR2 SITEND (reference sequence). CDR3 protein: CASSIIGDSAETLYF. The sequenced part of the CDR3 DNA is TGTGCCAGCAGTATCATTGGGGATAGTGCAGAA.

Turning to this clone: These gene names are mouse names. The CDR3 DNA, read in part, is TGTGCCAGCAGTATAAAGGCAGGAACA. This gives the protein CASSIKAGT. The entire CDR3 is CASSIKAGTEVFF. The chain links TRBV19 to TRBJ1-1, with D uncertain. Coverage ceases 4 residues before the CDR3 finishes, and the germline J gene fills in the end. Germline loops: CDR1 FNHDT, CDR2 SITEND (reference sequence). This CDR3 has 13 residues.

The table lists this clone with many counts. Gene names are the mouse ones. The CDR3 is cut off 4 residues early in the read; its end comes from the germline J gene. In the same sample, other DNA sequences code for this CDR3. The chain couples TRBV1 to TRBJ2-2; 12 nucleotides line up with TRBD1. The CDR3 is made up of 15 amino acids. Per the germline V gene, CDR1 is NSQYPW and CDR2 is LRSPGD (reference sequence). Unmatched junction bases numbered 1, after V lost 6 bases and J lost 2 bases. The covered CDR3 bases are TGCACCTGCAGAGGGACAGGGGGCAACACCGGG. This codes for CTCRGTGGNTG. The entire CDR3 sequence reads CTCRGTGGNTGQLYF.

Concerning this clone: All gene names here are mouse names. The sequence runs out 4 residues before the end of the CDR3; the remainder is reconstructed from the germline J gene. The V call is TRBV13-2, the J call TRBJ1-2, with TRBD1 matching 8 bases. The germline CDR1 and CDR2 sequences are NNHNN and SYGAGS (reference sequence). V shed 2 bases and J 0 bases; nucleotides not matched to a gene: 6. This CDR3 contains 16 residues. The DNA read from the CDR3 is TGTGCCAGCGGTGAGAGACAGGGGAGGGCAAACTCC. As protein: CASGERQGRANS. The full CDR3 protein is CASGERQGRANSDYTF.

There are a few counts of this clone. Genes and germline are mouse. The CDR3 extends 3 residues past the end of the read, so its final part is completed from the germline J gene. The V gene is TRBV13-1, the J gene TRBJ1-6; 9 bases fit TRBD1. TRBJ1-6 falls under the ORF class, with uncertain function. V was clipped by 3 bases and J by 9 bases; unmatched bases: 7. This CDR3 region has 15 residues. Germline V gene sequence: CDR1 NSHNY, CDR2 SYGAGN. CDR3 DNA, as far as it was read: TGTGCCAGCAGTGGGACCGGGACAGGGTTTTCGCCC. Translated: CASSGTGTGFSP. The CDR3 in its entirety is CASSGTGTGFSPLYF.

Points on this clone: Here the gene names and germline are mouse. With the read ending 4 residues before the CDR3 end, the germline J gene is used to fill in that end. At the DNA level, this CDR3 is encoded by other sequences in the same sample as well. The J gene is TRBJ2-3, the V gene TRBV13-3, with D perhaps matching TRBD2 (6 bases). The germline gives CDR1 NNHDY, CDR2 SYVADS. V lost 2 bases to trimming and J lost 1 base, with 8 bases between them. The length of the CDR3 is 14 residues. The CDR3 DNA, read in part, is TGTGCCAGCAGTGAGCGGGGGGGTGCAGAA. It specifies CASSERGGAE. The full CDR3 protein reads CASSERGGAETLYF.

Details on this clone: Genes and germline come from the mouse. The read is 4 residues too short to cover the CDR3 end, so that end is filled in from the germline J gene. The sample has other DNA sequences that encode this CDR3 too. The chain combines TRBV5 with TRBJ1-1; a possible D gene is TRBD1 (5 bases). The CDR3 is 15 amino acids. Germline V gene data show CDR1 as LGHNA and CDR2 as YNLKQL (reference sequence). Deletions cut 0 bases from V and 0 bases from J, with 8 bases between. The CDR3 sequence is CASSQEQGANTEVFF. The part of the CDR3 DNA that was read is TGTGCCAGCAGCCAAGAGCAGGGAGCAAACACA.

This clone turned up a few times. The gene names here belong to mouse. The CDR3 loop is CASSEPGLVTGQLYF. Partial CDR3 DNA: TGTGCCAGCAGTGAGCCGGGACTGGTGACCGGG. This chain connects TRBV13-1 to TRBJ2-2; 8 nucleotides align to TRBD2. Read sequence stops 4 residues before the CDR3 end, and the germline J gene provides the missing end. Germline CDR1 reads NSHNY; CDR2 reads SYGAGN. The J segment lost 5 bases and the V segment lost 2 bases, leaving 5 bases of the junction unmatched. The CDR3 is 15 residues long.

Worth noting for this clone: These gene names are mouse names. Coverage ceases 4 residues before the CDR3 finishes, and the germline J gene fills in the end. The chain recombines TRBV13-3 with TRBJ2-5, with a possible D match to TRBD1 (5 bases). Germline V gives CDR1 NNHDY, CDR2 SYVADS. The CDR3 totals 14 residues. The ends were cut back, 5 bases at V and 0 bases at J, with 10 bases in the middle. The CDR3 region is CASSINRNQDTQYF. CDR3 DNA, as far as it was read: TGTGCCAGCAGCATTAACAGGAACCAAGAC.